Below, 4 T cell receptor beta chains from the same sample are listed, as sequenced in a study of T cells in Graves' hyperthyroidism and ophthalmopathy. It was RNA transcripts that yielded the amplified TCR beta CDR3 regions. When the TCR CDR3 underwent first-round RT-PCR, the HTBI primer set was used. TCRdb redid the calling of the multiplex PCR reads with MiXCR, one entry per CDR3 protein. The data contain roughly 580,000 distinct CDR3 sequences, about 15% of them singletons. The sample taken for sequencing was blood. The receptors stem from a woman aged 25 to 45 with Graves' hyperthyroidism that later progressed to Graves' ophthalmopathy.

The V gene is TRBV19, the J gene TRBJ2-3, with D unresolved. There are 16 residues in the CDR3. Germline CDR1 reads LNHDA; CDR2 reads SQIVND (reference sequence). V dropped 3 bases and J dropped 2 bases, with 15 bases sitting between them. Here the CDR3 reads CASSMFPLLPTDTQYF. The DNA for the CDR3 is TGTGCCAGTAGTATGTTCCCCCTCCTGCCCACAGATACGCAGTATTTT. The full variable domain, rest sourced from reference TRBV19 and TRBJ2-3, is DGGITQSPKYLFRKEGQNVTLSCEQNLNHDAMYWYRQDPGQGLRLIYYSQIVNDFQKGDIAEGYSVSREKKESFPLTVTSAQKNPTAFYLCASSMFPLLPTDTQYFGPGTRLTVL.

This clonotype came up many times. DNA of the CDR3: TGTGCCAGCAGCCTCACACAGGGGCGCGAGCAGTACTTC. Amino acid sequence: CASSLTQGREQYF. This rearrangement joins TRBV7-2 to TRBJ2-7, with 7 bases that match TRBD1. CDR1 is SGHTA, CDR2 FQGNSA, per germline. J lost 6 bases, V lost 5 bases, and 7 bases had no gene match. CDR3 length equals 13 residues.

This clonotype was observed many times. The chain is built from TRBV27 and TRBJ2-7, with 10 bases aligning to TRBD1. V gave up 5 bases and J gave up 7 bases; unmatched junction bases: 8. In germline, CDR1 is MNHEY, CDR2 SMNVEV (reference sequence). This CDR3 spans 14 amino acids. CDR3 region: CASSKTGGENEQYF. As DNA, the CDR3 is TGTGCCAGCAGTAAGACAGGGGGCGAAAATGAGCAGTACTTC.

The J gene is TRBJ2-2, the V gene TRBV19; 10 bases agree with TRBD1. V lost 7 bases and J lost 2; bases outside the gene matches: 7. The CDR3 length is 16 residues. Germline V gene lookup returns CDR1 LNHDA and CDR2 SQIVND (reference sequence). The CDR3 region is CASTTRTGGNTGELFF. CDR3 coding DNA: TGTGCCAGTACTACCCGGACAGGGGGAAACACCGGGGAGCTGTTTTTT. The variable domain in full, with the rest retrieved from reference TRBV19 and TRBJ2-2, is DGGITQSPKYLFRKEGQNVTLSCEQNLNHDAMYWYRQDPGQGLRLIYYSQIVNDFQKGDIAEGYSVSREKKESFPLTVTSAQKNPTAFYLCASTTRTGGNTGELFFGEGSRLTVL.